The sequence of this T cell receptor beta chain was determined in a study of blood T cell repertoires in COVID-19. The V gene's germline CDR1 is DFQATT and CDR2 SNEGSKA (reference sequence). This CDR3 is 12 amino acids long. V shed 3 bases and J shed 6 bases, with 11 bases lying between them. How the authors handled the data: Estimation of nucleated cell counts relied on the amplification of reference gene primers. Clones were sequenced by immunoSEQ multiplex PCR, and TCRdb holds only the in-frame ones, with some missing. V and J calls and clone size are copied from that table; D and trimming were computed from the DNA. The table includes approximately 220,000 clones, roughly 86% detected once.

The sample consisted of PBMCs or T cells enriched from blood (not recorded which). The receptor was derived from a woman in her 30s with acute COVID-19. This chain uses TRBV20-1 with TRBJ1-1, with a weak D call TRBD1 (6 bases). The CDR3 spells CSASPGVPEAFF. The CDR3 bases are TGCAGTGCTAGTCCAGGGGTCCCTGAAGCTTTCTTT.